The T cell receptor beta chain described here comes from a study of CD8 T cells in ankylosing spondylitis. Findings and caveats of the study: In ankylosing spondylitis blood, a motif of eight highly homologous TCR beta variants appeared characteristic.

Comment on this clonotype: Its specificity is not known. The junction departs from germline at one end; a sequencing error may be responsible.

TCRdb fed the 5' RACE reads into MiXCR, producing one record per CDR3 protein. The table records about 800,000 distinct CDR3 sequences, 12% of them present only once. This CDR3 spans 13 amino acids. The germline V gene has CDR1 SGHVS and CDR2 FNYEAQ. The sequencing input was blood, either unsorted or a sorted T cell fraction (not recorded which). This clonotype was obtained from a male donor with ankylosing spondylitis. The chain employs TRBV7-6 and TRBJ2-3; 7 nucleotides align to TRBD2. The CDR3 here is CASSFAGEDTQYF. The CDR3 DNA sequence: TGTGCTAGCAGCTTTGCGGGGGAGGATACGCAGTATTTT.